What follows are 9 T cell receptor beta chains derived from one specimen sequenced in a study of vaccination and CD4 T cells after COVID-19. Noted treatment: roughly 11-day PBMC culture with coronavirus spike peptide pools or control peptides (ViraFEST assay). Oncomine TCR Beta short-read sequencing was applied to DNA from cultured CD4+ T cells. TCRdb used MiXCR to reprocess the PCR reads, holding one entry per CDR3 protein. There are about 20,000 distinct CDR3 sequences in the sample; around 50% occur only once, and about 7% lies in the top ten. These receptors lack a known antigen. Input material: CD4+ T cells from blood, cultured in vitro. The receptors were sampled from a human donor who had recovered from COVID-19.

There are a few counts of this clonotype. In DNA, the CDR3 is TGTGCCAGCAGCGGAAGCAGGGAAAAACTGTTTTTT. Amino acid sequence: CASSGSREKLFF. V is TRBV27 and J is TRBJ1-4, with unresolved D. The CDR3 sequence is 12 residues long. Trimming left V 6 bases short and J 8 bases short, with 10 bases between. Germline CDR1 MNHEY, CDR2 SMNVEV (reference sequence).

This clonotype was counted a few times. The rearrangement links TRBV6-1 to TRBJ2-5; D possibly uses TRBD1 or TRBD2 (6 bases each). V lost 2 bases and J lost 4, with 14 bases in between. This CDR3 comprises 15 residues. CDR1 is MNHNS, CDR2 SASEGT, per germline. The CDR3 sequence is CASSEIGGAAETQYF. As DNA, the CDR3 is TGTGCCAGCAGTGAAATCGGGGGCGCAGCAGAGACCCAGTACTTC.

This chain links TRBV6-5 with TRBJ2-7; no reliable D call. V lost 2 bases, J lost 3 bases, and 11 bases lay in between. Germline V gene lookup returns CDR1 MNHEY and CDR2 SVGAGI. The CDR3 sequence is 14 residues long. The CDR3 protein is CASSYNPGLYEQYF. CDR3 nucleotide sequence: TGTGCCAGCAGTTACAATCCAGGTCTCTACGAGCAGTACTTC.

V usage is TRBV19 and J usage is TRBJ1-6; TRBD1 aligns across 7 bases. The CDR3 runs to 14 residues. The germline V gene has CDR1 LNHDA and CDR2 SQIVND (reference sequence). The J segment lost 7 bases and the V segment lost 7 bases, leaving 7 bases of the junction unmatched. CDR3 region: CASNARDRNSPLHF. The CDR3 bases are TGTGCCAGTAACGCCCGGGACAGAAATTCACCCCTCCACTTT. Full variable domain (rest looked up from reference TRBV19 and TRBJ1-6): DGGITQSPKYLFRKEGQNVTLSCEQNLNHDAMYWYRQDPGQGLRLIYYSQIVNDFQKGDIAEGYSVSREKKESFPLTVTSAQKNPTAFYLCASNARDRNSPLHFGNGTRLTVT.

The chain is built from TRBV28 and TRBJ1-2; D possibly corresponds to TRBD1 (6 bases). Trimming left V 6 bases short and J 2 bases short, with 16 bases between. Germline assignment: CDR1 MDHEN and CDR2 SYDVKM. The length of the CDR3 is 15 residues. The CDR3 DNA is TGTGCCAGCAGGGTGGGGGCAGGATCGAACTATGGCTACACCTTC. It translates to CASRVGAGSNYGYTF.

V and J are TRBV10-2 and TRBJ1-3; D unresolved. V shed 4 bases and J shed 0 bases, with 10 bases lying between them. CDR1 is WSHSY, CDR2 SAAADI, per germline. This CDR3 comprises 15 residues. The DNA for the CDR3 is TGCGCCAGCAGTGTCGGTTCCAACTCTGGAAACACCATATATTTT. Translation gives CASSVGSNSGNTIYF.

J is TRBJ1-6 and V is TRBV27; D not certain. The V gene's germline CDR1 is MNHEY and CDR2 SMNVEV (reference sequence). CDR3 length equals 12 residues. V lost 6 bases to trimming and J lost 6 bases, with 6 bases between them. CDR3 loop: CASRSPNSPLHF. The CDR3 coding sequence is TGTGCCAGCAGGAGTCCTAATTCACCCCTCCACTTT.

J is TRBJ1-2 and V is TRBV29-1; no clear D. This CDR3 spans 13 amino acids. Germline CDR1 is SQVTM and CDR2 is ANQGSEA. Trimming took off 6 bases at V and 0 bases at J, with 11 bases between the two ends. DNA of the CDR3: TGCAGCGTGGTCAGGACCCCTAACTATGGCTACACCTTC. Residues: CSVVRTPNYGYTF.

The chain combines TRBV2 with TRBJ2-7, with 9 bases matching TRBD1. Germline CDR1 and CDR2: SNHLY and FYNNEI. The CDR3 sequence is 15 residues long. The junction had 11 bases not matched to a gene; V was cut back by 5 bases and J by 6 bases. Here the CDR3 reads CASSKDRGATGEQYF. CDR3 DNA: TGTGCCAGCAGTAAGGACAGGGGAGCGACTGGCGAGCAGTACTTC. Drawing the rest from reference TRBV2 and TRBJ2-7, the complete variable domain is EPEVTQTPSHQVTQMGQEVILRCVPISNHLYFYWYRQILGQKVEFLVSFYNNEISEKSEIFDDQFSVERPDGSNFTLKIRSTKLEDSAMYFCASSKDRGATGEQYFGPGTRLTVT.